This T cell receptor beta chain derives from a study of cytomegalovirus exposure and HLA in healthy donors. Study conclusions and caveats: It was shown in a later analysis that HLA-associated TCR beta chains were more clonally expanded than other, equally common chains. A later analysis linked a missense variant in DCLRE1C to the trimming of TCR beta V and J genes.

The study ran its PCR with 60 Vbeta and 13 Jbeta primers. TCRdb's copy holds only in-frame clones and misses some; the assay was immunoSEQ multiplex PCR. Of 150,000 to 200,000 clones in the sample, 84% were seen once. Germline CDR1 MNHEY, CDR2 SMNVEV (reference sequence). Trimming removed 2 bases at V and 2 bases at J, with 10 bases between. The length of the CDR3 is 14 residues. Each donor's status was that of a healthy bone marrow donor. This clone has just one count. The antigen is not known. This clonotype was obtained from a girl aged 10 to 17 in good health and CMV-seropositive. The J gene is TRBJ2-7, the V gene TRBV27; perhaps TRBD1 as D (6 bases). The sample comprised PBMCs. The CDR3 protein is CASSLPDSTYEQYF. The DNA of the CDR3 is TGTGCCAGCAGTTTACCGGACAGCACCTACGAGCAGTACTTC.